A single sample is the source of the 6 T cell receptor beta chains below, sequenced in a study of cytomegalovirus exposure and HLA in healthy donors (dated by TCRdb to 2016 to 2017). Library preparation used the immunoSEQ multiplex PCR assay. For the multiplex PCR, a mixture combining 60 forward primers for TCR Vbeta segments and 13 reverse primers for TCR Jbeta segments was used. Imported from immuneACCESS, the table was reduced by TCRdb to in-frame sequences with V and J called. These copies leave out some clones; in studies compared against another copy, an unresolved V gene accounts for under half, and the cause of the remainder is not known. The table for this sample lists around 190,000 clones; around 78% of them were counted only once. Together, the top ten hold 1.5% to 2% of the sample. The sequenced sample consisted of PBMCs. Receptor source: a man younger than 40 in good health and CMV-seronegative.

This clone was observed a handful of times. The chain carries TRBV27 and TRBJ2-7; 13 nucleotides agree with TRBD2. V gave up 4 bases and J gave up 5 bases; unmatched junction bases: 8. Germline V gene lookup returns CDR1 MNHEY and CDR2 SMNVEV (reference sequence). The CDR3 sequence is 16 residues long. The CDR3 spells CASSYIGLAGENEQYF. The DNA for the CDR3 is TGTGCCAGCAGTTATATTGGACTAGCGGGAGAGAACGAGCAGTACTTC.

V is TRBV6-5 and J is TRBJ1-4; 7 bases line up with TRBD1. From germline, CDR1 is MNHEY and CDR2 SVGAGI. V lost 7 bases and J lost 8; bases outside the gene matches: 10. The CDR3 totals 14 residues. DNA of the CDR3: TGTGCCAGCAAACGCGGGCAGGGGGGAGAAAAACTGTTTTTT. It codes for CASKRGQGGEKLFF.

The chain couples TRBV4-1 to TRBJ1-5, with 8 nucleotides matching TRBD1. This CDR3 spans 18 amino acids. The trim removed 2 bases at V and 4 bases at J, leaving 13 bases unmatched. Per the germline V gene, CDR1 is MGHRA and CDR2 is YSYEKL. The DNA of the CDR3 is TGCGCCAGCAGCCAATTACCCCAGGGGGCCTTGGTGAATCAGCCCCAGCATTTT. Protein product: CASSQLPQGALVNQPQHF.

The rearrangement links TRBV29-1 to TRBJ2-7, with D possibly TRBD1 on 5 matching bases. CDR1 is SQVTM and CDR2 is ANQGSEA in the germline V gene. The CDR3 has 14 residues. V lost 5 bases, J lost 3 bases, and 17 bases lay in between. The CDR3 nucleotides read TGCAGCGTTCTACTCCAGGGAAGGGACTACGAGCAGTACTTC. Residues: CSVLLQGRDYEQYF.

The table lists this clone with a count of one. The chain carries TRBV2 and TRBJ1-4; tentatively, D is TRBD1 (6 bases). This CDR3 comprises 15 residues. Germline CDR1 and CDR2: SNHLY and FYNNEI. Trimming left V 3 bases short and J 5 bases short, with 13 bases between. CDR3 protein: CASSEDGRGNEKLFF. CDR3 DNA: TGTGCCAGCAGTGAGGACGGAAGGGGGAATGAAAAACTGTTTTTT.

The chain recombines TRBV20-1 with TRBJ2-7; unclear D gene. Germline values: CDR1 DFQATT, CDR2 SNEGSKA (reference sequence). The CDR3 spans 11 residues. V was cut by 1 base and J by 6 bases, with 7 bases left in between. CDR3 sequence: CSARVAAEQYF. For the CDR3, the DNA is TGCAGTGCTAGAGTCGCGGCCGAGCAGTACTTC.